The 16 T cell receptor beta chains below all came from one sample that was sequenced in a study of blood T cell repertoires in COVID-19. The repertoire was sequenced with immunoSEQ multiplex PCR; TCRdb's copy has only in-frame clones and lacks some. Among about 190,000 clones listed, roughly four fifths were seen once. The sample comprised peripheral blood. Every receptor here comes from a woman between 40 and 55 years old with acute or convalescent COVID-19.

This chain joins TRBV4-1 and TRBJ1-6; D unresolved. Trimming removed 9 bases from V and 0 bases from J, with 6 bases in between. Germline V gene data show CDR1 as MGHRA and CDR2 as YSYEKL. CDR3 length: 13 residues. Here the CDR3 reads CARTSSYNSPLHF. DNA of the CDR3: TGCGCCAGAACAAGCTCCTATAATTCACCCCTCCACTTT.

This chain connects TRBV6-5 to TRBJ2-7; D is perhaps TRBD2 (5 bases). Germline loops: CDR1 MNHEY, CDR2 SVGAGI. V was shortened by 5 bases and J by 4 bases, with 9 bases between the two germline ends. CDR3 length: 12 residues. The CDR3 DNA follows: TGTGCCAGCAGTACCCGAGGGTACGAGCAGTACTTC. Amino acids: CASSTRGYEQYF.

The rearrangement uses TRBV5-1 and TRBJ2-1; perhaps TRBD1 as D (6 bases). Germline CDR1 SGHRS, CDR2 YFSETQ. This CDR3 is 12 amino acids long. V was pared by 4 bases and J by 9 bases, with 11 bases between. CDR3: CASSLDRPEQFF. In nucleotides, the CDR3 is TGCGCCAGCAGCCTCGACAGGCCTGAGCAGTTCTTC.

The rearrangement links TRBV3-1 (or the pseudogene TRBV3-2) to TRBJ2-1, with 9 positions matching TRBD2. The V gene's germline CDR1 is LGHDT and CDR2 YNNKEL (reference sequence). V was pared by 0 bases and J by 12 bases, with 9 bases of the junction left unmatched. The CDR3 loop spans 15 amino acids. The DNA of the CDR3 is TGTGCCAGCAGCCAAGATCTCGTAGCGGGAGTCTCGCAGTTCTTC. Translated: CASSQDLVAGVSQFF.

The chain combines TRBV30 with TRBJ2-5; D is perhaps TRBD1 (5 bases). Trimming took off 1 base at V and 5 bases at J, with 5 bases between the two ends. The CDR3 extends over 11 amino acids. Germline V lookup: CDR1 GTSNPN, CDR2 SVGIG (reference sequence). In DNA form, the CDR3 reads TGTGCCTGGAGTGCAGGGGAGACCCAGTACTTC. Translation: CAWSAGETQYF.

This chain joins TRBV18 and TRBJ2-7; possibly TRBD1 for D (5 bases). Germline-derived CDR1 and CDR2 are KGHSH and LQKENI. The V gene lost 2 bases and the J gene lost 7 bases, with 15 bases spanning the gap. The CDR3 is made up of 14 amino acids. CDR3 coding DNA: TGTGCCAGCTCACCAGTTGTTGTTCAGGGAGAGCAGTACTTC. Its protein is CASSPVVVQGEQYF.

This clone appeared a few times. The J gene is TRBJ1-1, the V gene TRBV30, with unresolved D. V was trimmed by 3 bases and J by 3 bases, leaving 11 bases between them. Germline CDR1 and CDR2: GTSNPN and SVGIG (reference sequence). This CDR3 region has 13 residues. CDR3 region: CAWSLGVDTEAFF. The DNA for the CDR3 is TGTGCCTGGAGCCTCGGGGTGGACACTGAAGCTTTCTTT.

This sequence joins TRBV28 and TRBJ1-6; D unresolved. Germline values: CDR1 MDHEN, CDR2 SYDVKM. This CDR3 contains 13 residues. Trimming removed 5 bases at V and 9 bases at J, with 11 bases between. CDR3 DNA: TGTGCCAGCAGTATAGGGAGACCTTCACCCCTCCACTTT. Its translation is CASSIGRPSPLHF. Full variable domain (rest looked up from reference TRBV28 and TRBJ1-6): DVKVTQSSRYLVKRTGEKVFLECVQDMDHENMFWYRQDPGLGLRLIYFSYDVKMKEKGDIPEGYSVSREKKERFSLILESASTNQTSMYLCASSIGRPSPLHFGNGTRLTVT.

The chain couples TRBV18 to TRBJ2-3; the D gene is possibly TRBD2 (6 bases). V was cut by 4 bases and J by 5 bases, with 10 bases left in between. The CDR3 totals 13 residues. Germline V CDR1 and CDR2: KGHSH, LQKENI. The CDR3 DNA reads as TGTGCCAGCTCACGACTAGGGGTAGATACGCAGTATTTT. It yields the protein CASSRLGVDTQYF.

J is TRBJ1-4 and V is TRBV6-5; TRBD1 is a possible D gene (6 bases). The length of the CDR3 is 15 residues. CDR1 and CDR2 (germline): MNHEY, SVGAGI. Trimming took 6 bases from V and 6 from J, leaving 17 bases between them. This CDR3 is CASRPARGADEKLFF. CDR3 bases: TGTGCCAGCAGACCAGCCAGGGGCGCGGATGAAAAACTGTTTTTT.

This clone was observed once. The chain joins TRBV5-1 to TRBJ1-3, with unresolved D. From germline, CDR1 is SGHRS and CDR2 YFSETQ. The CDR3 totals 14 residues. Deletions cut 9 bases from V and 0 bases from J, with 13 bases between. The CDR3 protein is CATSPGSSGNTIYF. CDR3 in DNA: TGCGCCACCTCACCCGGGAGCTCTGGAAACACCATATATTTT.

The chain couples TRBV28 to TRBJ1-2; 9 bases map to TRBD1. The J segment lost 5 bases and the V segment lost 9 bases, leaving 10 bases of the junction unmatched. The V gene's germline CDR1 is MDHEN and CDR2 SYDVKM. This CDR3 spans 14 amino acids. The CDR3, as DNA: TGTGCCAGTCTATCAGGGACAGGGAAGTATGGCTACACCTTC. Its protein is CASLSGTGKYGYTF.

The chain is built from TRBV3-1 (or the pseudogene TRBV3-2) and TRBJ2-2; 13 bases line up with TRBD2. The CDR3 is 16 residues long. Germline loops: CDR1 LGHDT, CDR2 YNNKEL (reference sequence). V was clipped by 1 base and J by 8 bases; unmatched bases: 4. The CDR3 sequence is CASSQVLAGGLGELFF. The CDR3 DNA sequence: TGTGCCAGCAGCCAAGTACTAGCGGGAGGGTTGGGGGAGCTGTTTTTT.

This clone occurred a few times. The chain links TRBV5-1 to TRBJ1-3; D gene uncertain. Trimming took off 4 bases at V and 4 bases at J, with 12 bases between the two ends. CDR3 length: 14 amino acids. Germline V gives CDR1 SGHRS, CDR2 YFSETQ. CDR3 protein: CASSPDGIGNTIYF. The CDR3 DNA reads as TGCGCCAGCAGCCCGGACGGGATCGGAAACACCATATATTTT.

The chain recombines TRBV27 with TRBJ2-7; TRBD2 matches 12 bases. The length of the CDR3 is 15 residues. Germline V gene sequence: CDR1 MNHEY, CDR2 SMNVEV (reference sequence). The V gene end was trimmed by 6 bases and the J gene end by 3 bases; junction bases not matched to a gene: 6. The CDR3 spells CASSRGLAGIYEQYF. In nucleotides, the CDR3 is TGTGCCAGCAGCCGCGGACTAGCGGGGATCTACGAGCAGTACTTC.

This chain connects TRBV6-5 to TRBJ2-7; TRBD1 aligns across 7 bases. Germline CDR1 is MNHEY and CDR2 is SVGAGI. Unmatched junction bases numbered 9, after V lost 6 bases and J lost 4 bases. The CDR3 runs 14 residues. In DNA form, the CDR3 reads TGTGCCAGCAGCAACAGGGGAAAGGCGTACGAGCAGTACTTC. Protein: CASSNRGKAYEQYF.